The TCR beta chain described here comes from a study of cytomegalovirus exposure and HLA in healthy donors. The wider study: Most genotyped donors, around four fifths of roughly 400, had Caucasian-associated genetic ancestry. Overall study findings and caveats: In vitro confirmation showed three CMV-associated chains to be CMV antigen specific.

This clone has a handful of counts. Its antigen is currently unknown. Looked up from germline, CDR1 is MDHEN and CDR2 is SYDVKM. The CDR3 consists of 14 residues. Trimming cost V 3 bases and J 7 bases, with 15 bases left between them. The PCR was carried out with 60 Vbeta primers and 13 Jbeta primers. Sequencing was performed with immunoSEQ multiplex PCR; in TCRdb, only in-frame clones are kept and a portion is missing. This table holds about 160,000 clones, 60% to 85% found once. The source of this sequence is a man aged 50-59 years in good health and CMV-seropositive. The sequenced sample consisted of PBMCs. The rearrangement links TRBV28 to TRBJ1-2; tentative D call: TRBD1 (6 bases). The CDR3 nucleotides are TGTGCCAGCAGTTTCGGAACAGGGCAGGGTGGCTACACCTTC. This translates into CASSFGTGQGGYTF.